One sample yielded the 13 T cell receptor beta chains listed below, sequenced in a study of OX40 agonist ivuxolimab in advanced cancers. The repertoire was sequenced with immunoSEQ multiplex PCR; TCRdb's copy has only in-frame clones and lacks some. The sample lists about 70,000 clones; over 85% were seen once. This sample comprised CD4+ or CD8+ T cells sorted from blood, obtained in a trial of the OX40 agonist ivuxolimab. The receptor set was obtained from an adult with an advanced solid tumor such as melanoma, head and neck, liver or kidney cancer.

The J gene is TRBJ2-1, the V gene TRBV18, with 11 bases lining up with TRBD2. CDR3 length: 16 residues. In germline, CDR1 is KGHSH, CDR2 LQKENI. J was trimmed by 8 bases and V by 3 bases; bases with no gene match: 9. The CDR3 nucleotides are TGTGCCAGCTCACCCAATAGCGGGGGGGCCTCATATGAGCAGTTCTTC. It specifies CASSPNSGGASYEQFF.

V is TRBV5-4 and J is TRBJ2-5; TRBD1 aligns across 8 bases. V trimming: 1 base; J trimming: 4 bases; junction bases outside the gene matches: 0. CDR3 length equals 13 residues. Germline V lookup: CDR1 SGHNT, CDR2 YYREEE (reference sequence). Here the CDR3 DNA reads TGTGCCAGCAGCTTGACAGGGGGAGAGACCCAGTACTTC. Protein sequence: CASSLTGGETQYF.

The CDR3 protein is CASSSRQVGNTEAFF. The CDR3 region has the DNA TGTGCCAGCAGTTCCCGACAGGTAGGGAACACTGAAGCTTTCTTT. The V and J genes are TRBV27 and TRBJ1-1, with D maybe TRBD1 (6 bases). From germline, CDR1 is MNHEY and CDR2 SMNVEV (reference sequence). V was cut by 4 bases and J by 1 base, with 13 bases left in between. This CDR3 is built from 15 residues.

CDR3 sequence: CASRGVSETQYF. CDR3 nucleotide sequence: TGTGCCAGCAGAGGGGTTTCAGAGACCCAGTACTTC. This rearrangement joins TRBV7-9 to TRBJ2-5, with D tentatively TRBD1 (5 bases). The V and J ends lost 6 bases and 4 bases respectively, with 9 bases between them. The V gene's germline CDR1 is SEHNR and CDR2 FQNEAQ (reference sequence). CDR3 length: 12 residues. The full variable domain, its missing parts supplied by reference TRBV7-9 and TRBJ2-5, is DTGVSQNPRHKITKRGQNVTFRCDPISEHNRLYWYRQTLGQGPEFLTYFQNEAQLEKSRLLSDRFSAERPKGSFSTLEIQRTEQGDSAMYLCASRGVSETQYFGPGTRLLVL.

The genes are TRBV20-1 and TRBJ2-5; D unclear. Trimming took off 6 bases at V and 5 bases at J, with 7 bases between the two ends. CDR1 and CDR2 from the germline V gene are DFQATT and SNEGSKA (reference sequence). The CDR3 runs 10 residues. Written as DNA, the CDR3 is TGCAGTGCGGTTGGGGAGACCCAGTACTTC. As protein: CSAVGETQYF.

The rearrangement links TRBV29-1 to TRBJ2-2; D is perhaps TRBD1 (6 bases). The V end was cut by 6 bases, the J end by 3 bases, with 8 bases between. This CDR3 has 12 residues. Per the germline V gene, CDR1 is SQVTM and CDR2 is ANQGSEA. CDR3 DNA sequence: TGCAGCGTGGGACACTACACCGGGGAGCTGTTTTTT. It is translated as CSVGHYTGELFF.

This rearrangement joins TRBV6-1 to TRBJ2-1; 14 bases agree with TRBD2. Germline CDR1 MNHNS, CDR2 SASEGT. V trimming: 7 bases; J trimming: 7 bases; junction bases outside the gene matches: 6. The CDR3 is 15 amino acids. Here the CDR3 reads CASTTSGGVRNEQFF. Written as DNA, the CDR3 is TGTGCCAGCACGACTAGCGGGGGGGTAAGGAATGAGCAGTTCTTC.

The table lists this clone with a few counts. The chain joins TRBV5-8 to TRBJ1-2, with TRBD1 matching over 8 bases. The CDR3 extends over 14 amino acids. V shed 5 bases and J 7 bases; nucleotides not matched to a gene: 10. Germline CDR1 and CDR2: SGHTS and YDEGEE. The CDR3 spells CASSYDRGSVGYTF. Written as DNA, the CDR3 is TGTGCCAGCAGTTACGACAGGGGATCGGTTGGCTACACCTTC.

The J gene is TRBJ2-7, the V gene TRBV30; D ambiguous. Looked up from germline, CDR1 is GTSNPN and CDR2 is SVGIG (reference sequence). This CDR3 contains 14 residues. V was shortened by 0 bases and J by 0 bases, with 9 bases between the two germline ends. Written as DNA, the CDR3 is TGTGCCTGGAGTGTACTGGCCCGCTCCTACGAGCAGTACTTC. Encoded protein: CAWSVLARSYEQYF.

The CDR3 sequence is CASRATGTYTDTQYF. In nucleotides, the CDR3 is TGTGCCAGCAGGGCTACAGGGACATACACAGATACGCAGTATTTT. The rearrangement joins TRBV6-5 to TRBJ2-3, with D possibly being TRBD1 (6 bases). The CDR3 has 15 amino acids. Germline assignment: CDR1 MNHEY and CDR2 SVGAGI. V was cut by 6 bases and J by 2 bases, with 15 bases left in between.

This clone was seen a single time. This chain uses TRBV28 with TRBJ2-6; no clear D gene. Germline V gene data show CDR1 as MDHEN and CDR2 as SYDVKM. The CDR3 length is 15 residues. Trimming left V 3 bases short and J 0 bases short, with 6 bases between. As DNA, the CDR3 is TGTGCCAGCAGTTTGCAGGCCTCTGGGGCCAACGTCCTGACTTTC. Amino acid sequence: CASSLQASGANVLTF.

V is TRBV4-1 and J is TRBJ2-1; 14 bases line up with TRBD2. The V and J ends lost 4 bases and 6 bases, in that order; junction bases with no gene match: 17. Germline V gives CDR1 MGHRA, CDR2 YSYEKL. The CDR3 contains 20 residues. CDR3 sequence (DNA): TGCGCCAGCAGCCGCAGAACCGGGACTAGCGGGGGCAATTCTCTCAATGAGCAGTTCTTC. The encoded protein is CASSRRTGTSGGNSLNEQFF.

This rearrangement joins TRBV2 to TRBJ2-7; TRBD2 agrees at 8 bases. The CDR3 runs 15 residues. CDR1 SNHLY and CDR2 FYNNEI come from the germline V gene. The ends lost 7 bases at V and 8 bases at J; junction bases unmatched: 16. The CDR3 spells CASKRLAGTPTKQYF. In DNA, the CDR3 is TGTGCCAGCAAGAGGTTAGCGGGGACCCCTACGAAGCAGTACTTC.